Sequencing of this T cell receptor (beta chain) was carried out in a study of high-grade serous ovarian cancer treatment subgroups. Tumor tissue was taken before any definitive surgery or chemotherapy was given. Assay: immunoSEQ multiplex PCR; the TCRdb copy retains only in-frame clones and omits some. This sample yields about 1,500 clones, of which approximately 61% are seen a single time; under 30% belongs to the top ten. Germline CDR1 reads LNHNV; CDR2 reads YYDKDF (reference sequence). V was clipped by 1 base and J by 2 bases, with 15 bases between them. The CDR3 loop spans 16 amino acids. This clone showed up just a few times.

The receptor was isolated from a human donor with high-grade serous ovarian cancer. The specimen was tumor tissue. This chain joins TRBV15 and TRBJ2-7, with D possibly TRBD2 on 5 matching bases. CDR3 protein: CATSRVAGLSPYEQYF. For the CDR3, the DNA is TGTGCCACCAGCAGAGTGGCGGGCCTGAGCCCCTACGAGCAGTACTTC.